The 17 T cell receptor beta chains below were found in one sample sequenced in a study of T-cell reconstitution after alpha-beta-depleted transplantation in children. Molecular barcoding with unique molecular identifiers was used for the TCRbeta library. TCRdb passed the PCR reads through MiXCR, listing each CDR3 protein once. The profile shows about a million distinct CDR3 sequences, 25% to 30% of them singletons. The sequenced sample was PBMCs, mostly from graft donor cells, obtained 360 days after TCRalphabeta/CD19-depleted stem cell transplant. The receptors were sampled from a boy younger than two who had a stem cell transplant for SCID, so the T cells may come from the graft donor.

The rearrangement joins TRBV7-2 to TRBJ2-4, with D perhaps matching TRBD1 or TRBD2 (5 bases each). The CDR3 extends over 15 amino acids. CDR1 is SGHTA and CDR2 is FQGNSA in the germline V gene. V was pared by 3 bases and J by 6 bases, with 15 bases between. The CDR3: CASSFQVEGPNIQYF. The CDR3 nucleotides are TGTGCCAGCAGCTTCCAGGTTGAGGGACCAAACATTCAGTACTTC.

This clonotype came up a few times. The gene calls are TRBV19 and TRBJ1-5; D not certain. The CDR3 is 15 amino acids. CDR1 is LNHDA, CDR2 SQIVND, per germline (reference sequence). The V end lost 4 bases, the J end lost 4 bases, and 14 bases lay between the germline ends. This CDR3 reads CASSTYYSGNQPQHF. CDR3 DNA: TGTGCCAGTAGTACCTATTATTCGGGTAATCAGCCCCAGCATTTT.

V is TRBV20-1 and J is TRBJ1-1; D call uncertain. The CDR3 runs 8 residues. Trimming cost V 6 bases and J 10 bases, with 6 bases left between them. Germline loops: CDR1 DFQATT, CDR2 SNEGSKA (reference sequence). In nucleotides, the CDR3 is TGCAGTGCGCGATTAGCTTTCTTT. Protein sequence: CSARLAFF.

Many counts were recorded for this clonotype. CDR3 sequence reads: CASSLGLLAGGRGEQFF. The CDR3 DNA is TGTGCCAGCAGCTTGGGTTTGCTAGCGGGGGGCCGTGGTGAGCAGTTCTTC. The chain carries TRBV5-8 and TRBJ2-1, with TRBD2 matching 11 bases. The CDR3 spans 17 residues. CDR1 and CDR2 (germline): SGHTS, YDEGEE. After removal of 0 bases from V and 9 bases from J, the junction contained 11 bases not matched to a gene.

This clonotype has just a few counts. This rearrangement joins TRBV28 to TRBJ2-7; the match to TRBD1 covers 7 bases. Germline CDR1 MDHEN, CDR2 SYDVKM. With 5 bases clipped from V and 2 bases from J, the junction kept 6 bases outside the gene matches. The CDR3 is 14 amino acids. CDR3 loop: CASSITGTAYEQYF. CDR3 DNA: TGTGCCAGCAGTATCACCGGGACAGCCTACGAGCAGTACTTC. Filled out from reference TRBV28 and TRBJ2-7, the complete variable domain reads DVKVTQSSRYLVKRTGEKVFLECVQDMDHENMFWYRQDPGLGLRLIYFSYDVKMKEKGDIPEGYSVSREKKERFSLILESASTNQTSMYLCASSITGTAYEQYFGPGTRLTVT.

The J gene is TRBJ2-7, the V gene TRBV7-2; D gene uncertain. Germline V CDR1 and CDR2: SGHTA, FQGNSA. The ends were cut back, 5 bases at V and 6 bases at J, with 11 bases in the middle. The CDR3 has 12 amino acids. The CDR3 here is CASSLFLGEQYF. CDR3 nucleotide sequence: TGTGCCAGCAGCCTCTTCCTGGGCGAGCAGTACTTC.

The rearrangement uses TRBV11-2 and TRBJ1-1, with D possibly matching TRBD1 (5 bases). This CDR3 is 13 amino acids long. Germline V gives CDR1 SGHAT, CDR2 FQNNGV. V dropped 5 bases and J dropped 7 bases, with 14 bases sitting between them. DNA for the CDR3: TGTGCCAGCAGCCTAGGGGATGGCAGTGAAGCTTTCTTT. Translated: CASSLGDGSEAFF.

The J gene is TRBJ1-4, the V gene TRBV12-3 or TRBV12-4; 7 nucleotides align to TRBD1. This CDR3 region has 14 residues. V lost 5 bases, J lost 4 bases, and 4 bases stayed unmatched. CDR3 sequence reads: CASSRGQRNEKLFF. The CDR3 coding sequence is TGTGCCAGCAGTAGGGGACAGCGTAATGAAAAACTGTTTTTT.

This rearrangement joins TRBV18 to TRBJ1-1; tentative D call: TRBD1 (5 bases). Trimming left V 2 bases short and J 8 bases short, with 12 bases between. The CDR3 runs to 13 residues. Looked up from germline, CDR1 is KGHSH and CDR2 is LQKENI. CDR3 DNA: TGTGCCAGCTCACCAGACGGGGGGGGAGAAGCTTTCTTT. Its translation is CASSPDGGGEAFF.

The chain uses TRBV12-3 or TRBV12-4 and TRBJ1-1; D gene ambiguous. V lost 2 bases and J 1 base, leaving 8 bases between the germline ends. This CDR3 is 14 amino acids long. This CDR3 reads CASSLPARNTEAFF. The CDR3 nucleotides read TGTGCCAGCAGTTTACCAGCTCGGAACACTGAAGCTTTCTTT.

This clonotype was counted only a few times. The chain combines TRBV3-1 with TRBJ2-1; no clear D. V lost 0 bases and J lost 6, with 15 bases in between. CDR1 is LGHDT and CDR2 is YNNKEL in the germline V gene (reference sequence). The CDR3 covers 16 residues. This CDR3 is CASSQEVGRLINEQFF. The DNA of the CDR3 is TGTGCCAGCAGCCAAGAGGTCGGTCGACTGATCAATGAGCAGTTCTTC.

This clonotype showed up just once. The V gene is TRBV12-3 or TRBV12-4, the J gene TRBJ2-7; D might be TRBD1 or TRBD2, each matching 6 bases. V lost 2 bases and J 3 bases, leaving 14 bases between the germline ends. The CDR3 is made up of 15 amino acids. CDR3 region: CASSLKGGRGYEQYF. In nucleotides, the CDR3 is TGTGCCAGCAGTTTAAAAGGGGGGCGAGGCTACGAGCAGTACTTC.

This clonotype was seen more than once but under ten times. The chain combines TRBV5-1 with TRBJ2-1; 9 nucleotides align to TRBD2. V was clipped by 0 bases and J by 7 bases; unmatched bases: 5. The CDR3 is 15 residues long. Germline CDR1 and CDR2: SGHRS and YFSETQ. CDR3 coding DNA: TGCGCCAGCAGCTTGGATAGCGGGGGCCCGAATGAGCAGTTCTTC. It yields the protein CASSLDSGGPNEQFF.

This clonotype was counted a few times. The genes are TRBV6-5 and TRBJ1-2; D remains unclear. The length of the CDR3 is 16 residues. CDR1 and CDR2 from the germline V gene are MNHEY and SVGAGI. Trimming stripped 0 bases from V and 4 bases from J, with 15 bases between. The CDR3 bases are TGTGCCAGCAGTTACTCTCGAAACGGCACCCCCTATGGCTACACCTTC. Protein: CASSYSRNGTPYGYTF.

The V call is TRBV6-1, the J call TRBJ2-5; D unresolved. From germline, CDR1 is MNHNS and CDR2 SASEGT. Between the trimmed V and J ends, which lost 3 bases and 0 bases, there was a span of 5 bases. This CDR3 has 13 residues. Here the CDR3 reads CASSEPNQETQYF. For the CDR3, the DNA is TGTGCCAGCAGTGAGCCCAACCAAGAGACCCAGTACTTC.

This clonotype came up many times. CDR3: CATSSLKEFDRNNEQFF. Here the CDR3 DNA reads TGTGCCACCAGTAGTTTAAAGGAGTTCGATCGTAACAATGAGCAGTTCTTC. This chain joins TRBV24-1 and TRBJ2-1; no reliable D call. The CDR3 covers 17 residues. Germline values: CDR1 KGHDR, CDR2 SFDVKD. V was clipped by 6 bases and J by 5 bases, with 22 bases between them.

The chain combines TRBV7-9 with TRBJ1-2; D gene uncertain. With 4 bases removed from V and 2 bases from J, the gap between germline ends came to 2 bases. The CDR3 runs 11 residues. Germline CDR1 reads SEHNR; CDR2 reads FQNEAQ (reference sequence). The CDR3 reads CASSWNYGYTF. CDR3 nucleotide sequence: TGTGCCAGCAGCTGGAACTATGGCTACACCTTC.